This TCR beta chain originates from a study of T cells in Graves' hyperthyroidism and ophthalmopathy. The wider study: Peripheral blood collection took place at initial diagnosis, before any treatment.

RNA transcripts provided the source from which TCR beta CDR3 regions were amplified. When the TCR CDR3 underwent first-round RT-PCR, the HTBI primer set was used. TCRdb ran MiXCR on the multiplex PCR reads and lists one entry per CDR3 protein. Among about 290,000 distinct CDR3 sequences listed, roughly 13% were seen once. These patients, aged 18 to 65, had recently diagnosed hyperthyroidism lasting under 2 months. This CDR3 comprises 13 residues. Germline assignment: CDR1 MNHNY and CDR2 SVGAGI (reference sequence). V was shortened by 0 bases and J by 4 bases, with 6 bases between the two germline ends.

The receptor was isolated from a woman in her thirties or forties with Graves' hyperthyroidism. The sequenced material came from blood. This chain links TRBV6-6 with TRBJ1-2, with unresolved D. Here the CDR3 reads CASSYSDGYGYTF. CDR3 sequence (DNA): TGTGCCAGCAGTTACTCAGACGGCTATGGCTACACCTTC.